This T cell receptor beta chain comes out of a study of metastatic and nonmetastatic thyroid tumors. Patients had received no treatment of any kind before thyroid surgery. TCRdb re-called clones via MiXCR from the PCR reads. The sample has tens of thousands of clones, about 13% seen once; the top ten hold 11%. This clone came up a few times. This may be a read error: a much more frequent sequence differs by one nucleotide. The CDR3 consists of 14 residues. In germline, CDR1 is SNHLY, CDR2 FYNNEI. V dropped 4 bases and J dropped 4 bases, with 10 bases sitting between them. Sample: blood. This TCR derives from a female donor with papillary thyroid cancer or a benign thyroid nodule (not recorded which). Some clones in this sample may be carry-over from other donors' samples. The J gene is TRBJ2-2, the V gene TRBV2; maybe TRBD1 (5 bases). CDR3 bases: TGTGCCAGCAGTGGATGGACACTCACCGGGGAGCTGTTTTTT. It yields the protein CASSGWTLTGELFF.